These 32 T cell receptor beta chains came from one sample sequenced in a study of blood T cell repertoires in COVID-19. The assay was immunoSEQ multiplex PCR, and TCRdb's table has in-frame clones only and misses some. The data contain around 140,000 clones, 84% of them singletons. Sequencing was performed on peripheral blood. These receptors originate from a man aged 25 to 40 with COVID-19, enrolled during active disease.

The CDR3 DNA reads as TGTGCCAGCTCTCGCAGGGGGCACTACGAGCAGTACTTC. Its translation is CASSRRGHYEQYF. This chain connects TRBV18 to TRBJ2-7, with 8 bases fitting TRBD1. Germline CDR1 and CDR2: KGHSH and LQKENI. This CDR3 comprises 13 residues. The V gene end was trimmed by 6 bases and the J gene end by 3 bases; junction bases not matched to a gene: 4.

This clone was counted between two and nine times. The chain combines TRBV11-2 with TRBJ1-2; TRBD1 matches 9 bases. J was trimmed by 5 bases and V by 5 bases; bases with no gene match: 6. There are 14 residues in the CDR3. CDR1 SGHAT and CDR2 FQNNGV come from the germline V gene. The CDR3 region has the DNA TGTGCCAGCAGCCCCGGACAGGGGAGATATGGCTACACCTTC. This encodes CASSPGQGRYGYTF. The variable domain in full, with the rest retrieved from reference TRBV11-2 and TRBJ1-2, is EAGVAQSPRYKIIEKRQSVAFWCNPISGHATLYWYQQILGQGPKLLIQFQNNGVVDDSQLPKDRFSAERLKGVDSTLKIQPAKLEDSAVYLCASSPGQGRYGYTFGSGTRLTVV.

V and J are TRBV13 and TRBJ1-1; D is unresolved. The germline gives CDR1 PRHDT, CDR2 FYEKMQ (reference sequence). The CDR3 totals 11 residues. Trimming removed 5 bases from V and 2 bases from J, with 3 bases in between. The DNA of the CDR3 is TGTGCCAGCAGCCAAAACACTGAAGCTTTCTTT. This gives the protein CASSQNTEAFF.

The rearrangement links TRBV5-6 to TRBJ2-1; a weak D match, TRBD1 (6 bases). Germline V gene data show CDR1 as SGHDT and CDR2 as YYEEEE. With 1 base removed from V and 7 bases from J, the gap between germline ends came to 15 bases. CDR3 length equals 15 residues. The CDR3 is CASSLRAGAGNEQFF. The CDR3, as DNA: TGTGCCAGCAGCTTGCGCGCAGGGGCTGGGAATGAGCAGTTCTTC.

CDR3: CASRPEGGRFQPQHF. The CDR3 coding sequence is TGTGCCAGCAGACCTGAGGGGGGGCGCTTTCAGCCCCAGCATTTT. This chain joins TRBV6-2 or TRBV6-3 and TRBJ1-5, with D tentatively TRBD1 (6 bases). The ends were cut back, 6 bases at V and 6 bases at J, with 18 bases in the middle. Germline V lookup: CDR1 MNHEY, CDR2 SVGEGT. The CDR3 is made up of 15 amino acids.

The rearrangement links TRBV6-4 to TRBJ1-2; D remains unclear. Trimming cost V 3 bases and J 6 bases, with 17 bases left between them. CDR1 and CDR2 from the germline V gene are MRHNA and SNTAGT. The CDR3 contains 15 residues. The CDR3 DNA follows: TGTGCCAGCAGTGAAGCGGGCGTAAAGCTCCATGGCTACACCTTC. It specifies CASSEAGVKLHGYTF.

The rearrangement links TRBV19 to TRBJ1-1, with D possibly being TRBD1 (5 bases). Germline CDR1 LNHDA, CDR2 SQIVND (reference sequence). V lost 8 bases to trimming and J lost 1 base, with 5 bases between them. This CDR3 is built from 11 residues. CDR3 coding DNA: TGTGCCAGTCAGGGGAACACTGAAGCTTTCTTT. Encoded protein: CASQGNTEAFF.

J is TRBJ2-5 and V is TRBV6-1, with D hard to call. This CDR3 contains 14 residues. Germline loops: CDR1 MNHNS, CDR2 SASEGT. V was shortened by 1 base and J by 4 bases, with 10 bases between the two germline ends. Here the CDR3 DNA reads TGTGCCAGCAGTGAAGGTATCTACCTAGAGACCCAGTACTTC. Its translation: CASSEGIYLETQYF.

The genes are TRBV7-8 and TRBJ2-1; D is possibly TRBD1 (5 bases). Germline CDR1 is SGHVS and CDR2 is FQNEAQ. The CDR3 has 15 residues. The V and J ends lost 1 base and 3 bases respectively, with 10 bases between them. The CDR3 loop reads CASSLGAGLYNEQFF. As DNA, the CDR3 is TGTGCCAGCAGCTTAGGGGCAGGGCTCTACAATGAGCAGTTCTTC.

This clone was seen a handful of times. The V and J genes are TRBV28 and TRBJ1-5, with 7 bases identical to TRBD1. The trim removed 3 bases at V and 7 bases at J, leaving 3 bases unmatched. CDR1 is MDHEN, CDR2 SYDVKM, per germline. This CDR3 contains 13 residues. CDR3 protein: CASSFEDRQPQHF. DNA of the CDR3: TGTGCCAGCAGTTTCGAGGACAGGCAGCCCCAGCATTTT. The whole variable domain, filled in from reference TRBV28 and TRBJ1-5, reads DVKVTQSSRYLVKRTGEKVFLECVQDMDHENMFWYRQDPGLGLRLIYFSYDVKMKEKGDIPEGYSVSREKKERFSLILESASTNQTSMYLCASSFEDRQPQHFGDGTRLSIL.

This chain connects TRBV18 to TRBJ2-7, with 9 nucleotides matching TRBD1. V dropped 3 bases and J dropped 2; count of bases not matched to a gene: 2. Looked up from germline, CDR1 is KGHSH and CDR2 is LQKENI. CDR3 length: 14 residues. The CDR3 is CASSPRDRAYEQYF. The CDR3 coding sequence is TGTGCCAGCTCACCCCGGGACAGGGCCTACGAGCAGTACTTC.

The chain links TRBV5-1 to TRBJ2-1, with D unclear. CDR3 length equals 13 residues. The germline V gene has CDR1 SGHRS and CDR2 YFSETQ. Trimming took off 1 base at V and 4 bases at J, with 6 bases between the two ends. CDR3 sequence: CASSLISYNEQFF. DNA of the CDR3: TGCGCCAGCAGCTTGATATCTTACAATGAGCAGTTCTTC.

The V call is TRBV19, the J call TRBJ1-1, with a tentative D call TRBD1 (5 bases). The CDR3 extends over 13 amino acids. Germline values: CDR1 LNHDA, CDR2 SQIVND (reference sequence). Trimming stripped 9 bases from V and 1 base from J, with 12 bases between. This CDR3 reads CASGHRGNTEAFF. CDR3 DNA: TGTGCCAGCGGACATAGGGGGAACACTGAAGCTTTCTTT.

This clone was counted once. V is TRBV10-3 and J is TRBJ2-7, with D perhaps matching TRBD2 (6 bases). From germline, CDR1 is ENHRY and CDR2 SYGVKD. Between the trimmed V and J ends, which lost 10 bases and 1 base, there was a span of 17 bases. The CDR3 has 14 residues. This chain's CDR3 is CATTGGGGSYEQYF. As DNA, the CDR3 is TGTGCCACCACTGGGGGAGGTGGATCCTACGAGCAGTACTTC.

V and J are TRBV24-1 and TRBJ2-1, with TRBD1 matching over 9 bases. Germline assignment: CDR1 KGHDR and CDR2 SFDVKD. The CDR3 covers 17 residues. The junction had 13 bases not matched to a gene; V was cut back by 5 bases and J by 6 bases. The CDR3 nucleotides read TGTGCCACCAGTGGTACAGGGGGCCTGAGGTCTTCCAATGAGCAGTTCTTC. Translated: CATSGTGGLRSSNEQFF.

The count of this clone is one. This chain uses TRBV9 with TRBJ2-2; D ambiguous. Trimming pared 0 bases from V and 1 base from J, leaving 7 bases between. The CDR3 spans 15 residues. Germline CDR1 SGDLS, CDR2 YYNGEE. In DNA form, the CDR3 reads TGTGCCAGCAGCGTAGTCCAACAGAACACCGGGGAGCTGTTTTTT. It is translated as CASSVVQQNTGELFF.

The chain has TRBV10-1 and TRBJ2-3; weak D call: TRBD1 (6 bases). This CDR3 is 15 amino acids long. The germline CDR1 and CDR2 sequences are WNHNN and SYGVQD (reference sequence). V was shortened by 3 bases and J by 0 bases, with 10 bases between the two germline ends. This chain's CDR3 is CASSDPGASTDTQYF. CDR3 nucleotides: TGCGCCAGCAGTGATCCAGGGGCTAGCACAGATACGCAGTATTTT.

The genes are TRBV5-6 and TRBJ2-4; D might be TRBD2 (5 bases). The V and J ends lost 4 bases and 8 bases respectively, with 16 bases between them. Germline V gene lookup returns CDR1 SGHDT and CDR2 YYEEEE. The CDR3 spans 14 residues. The CDR3 loop is CASSPSGWGDIQYF. The CDR3 nucleotides read TGTGCCAGCAGCCCAAGCGGCTGGGGAGACATTCAGTACTTC.

The chain couples TRBV7-3 to TRBJ1-2; no firm D call. This CDR3 is 13 amino acids long. Germline CDR1 SGHTA, CDR2 FQGTGA. Trimming pared 1 base from V and 5 bases from J, leaving 8 bases between. CDR3: CASSLISGYGYTF. In DNA, the CDR3 is TGTGCCAGCAGCTTAATTTCGGGTTATGGCTACACCTTC.

This clone came up once. The V and J genes are TRBV10-3 and TRBJ1-4; TRBD1 might be the D (6 bases). CDR1 is ENHRY and CDR2 is SYGVKD in the germline V gene. The CDR3 spans 16 residues. V was trimmed by 3 bases and J by 5 bases, leaving 16 bases between them. The CDR3 loop reads CAISDAQGRGNEKLFF. DNA for the CDR3: TGTGCCATCAGTGATGCACAGGGTAGGGGAAATGAAAAACTGTTTTTT.

This chain uses TRBV9 with TRBJ2-1, with D unresolved. V was shortened by 3 bases and J by 9 bases, with 10 bases between the two germline ends. CDR3 length: 12 residues. CDR1 and CDR2 from the germline V gene are SGDLS and YYNGEE. The CDR3 region has the DNA TGTGCCAGCAGCGCCCTAGAGAGTGAGCAGTTCTTC. This translates into CASSALESEQFF.

This clone was recorded once. The chain employs TRBV18 and TRBJ2-7; tentatively, D is TRBD2 (6 bases). CDR3 length equals 15 residues. Germline CDR1 is KGHSH and CDR2 is LQKENI. Between the trimmed V and J ends, which lost 0 bases and 3 bases, there was a span of 12 bases. CDR3: CASSPPGGTLYEQYF. DNA for the CDR3: TGTGCCAGCTCACCACCTGGGGGGACGCTCTACGAGCAGTACTTC.

V gene TRBV9 combines with J gene TRBJ2-2; 7 bases are shared with TRBD1. The V and J ends lost 3 bases and 1 base, in that order; junction bases with no gene match: 3. The CDR3 loop spans 15 amino acids. Germline V CDR1 and CDR2: SGDLS, YYNGEE. CDR3 DNA sequence: TGTGCCAGCAGCGGCGGACAGGAGAACACCGGGGAGCTGTTTTTT. Protein sequence: CASSGGQENTGELFF.

The V and J genes are TRBV18 and TRBJ2-1; 9 nucleotides agree with TRBD2. Germline-derived CDR1 and CDR2 are KGHSH and LQKENI. The V and J ends lost 5 bases and 8 bases, in that order; junction bases with no gene match: 4. This CDR3 is 13 amino acids long. CDR3 nucleotides: TGTGCCAGCTCAAATAGACTAGCGGATGAGCAGTTCTTC. It codes for CASSNRLADEQFF. The whole variable domain, remainder taken from reference TRBV18 and TRBJ2-1, is NAGVMQNPRHLVRRRGQEARLRCSPMKGHSHVYWYRQLPEEGLKFMVYLQKENIIDESGMPKERFSAEFPKEGPSILRIQQVVRGDSAAYFCASSNRLADEQFFGPGTRLTVL.

This chain links TRBV14 with TRBJ1-3; a weak D match, TRBD1 (5 bases). CDR1 is SGHDN, CDR2 FVKESK, per germline. This CDR3 has 15 residues. Trimming removed 2 bases at V and 0 bases at J, with 8 bases between. CDR3 loop: CASSQRQSSGNTIYF. Written as DNA, the CDR3 is TGTGCCAGCAGCCAACGACAGAGCTCTGGAAACACCATATATTTT.

In this sample, this clone turned up once. The chain combines TRBV7-2 with TRBJ2-7; the D gene is possibly TRBD1 (6 bases). The CDR3 is 15 residues long. Germline V gene sequence: CDR1 SGHTA, CDR2 FQGNSA. V gave up 2 bases and J gave up 1 base, with 12 bases separating them. The CDR3: CASSLQQGSSYEQYF. CDR3 in DNA: TGTGCCAGCAGCTTACAGCAGGGGTCTTCCTACGAGCAGTACTTC.

The chain couples TRBV5-8 to TRBJ1-1; D remains unclear. With 2 bases removed from V and 1 base from J, the gap between germline ends came to 12 bases. The CDR3 runs 15 residues. CDR1 and CDR2 from the germline V gene are SGHTS and YDEGEE. CDR3 protein: CASSLSGPPNTEAFF. The CDR3, as DNA: TGTGCCAGCAGCTTATCCGGTCCCCCGAACACTGAAGCTTTCTTT.

This chain connects TRBV3-1 (or the pseudogene TRBV3-2) to TRBJ2-3; D possibly corresponds to TRBD2 (6 bases). The CDR3 loop spans 17 amino acids. Germline-derived CDR1 and CDR2 are LGHDT and YNNKEL (reference sequence). V was cut by 4 bases and J by 1 base, with 18 bases left in between. CDR3 region: CASSPGRQGLRTDTQYF. The CDR3 DNA sequence: TGTGCCAGCAGCCCCGGGAGACAAGGACTCCGCACAGATACGCAGTATTTT.

V and J are TRBV4-2 and TRBJ1-2, with a possible D match to TRBD1 (5 bases). The germline V gene has CDR1 LGHNA and CDR2 YNFKEQ. There are 15 residues in the CDR3. Trimming took 3 bases from V and 5 from J, leaving 16 bases between them. The CDR3 nucleotides read TGTGCCAGCAGCCATGTGTCCGACAGACCTTATGGCTACACCTTC. Protein product: CASSHVSDRPYGYTF.

The chain carries TRBV28 and TRBJ2-5; TRBD2 agrees at 10 bases. V lost 4 bases and J lost 5; bases outside the gene matches: 7. In germline, CDR1 is MDHEN, CDR2 SYDVKM. This CDR3 spans 15 amino acids. CDR3 region: CASSSSLAGVETQYF. CDR3 coding DNA: TGTGCCAGCAGTTCCTCCCTAGCGGGAGTCGAGACCCAGTACTTC. Drawing the rest from reference TRBV28 and TRBJ2-5, the complete variable domain is DVKVTQSSRYLVKRTGEKVFLECVQDMDHENMFWYRQDPGLGLRLIYFSYDVKMKEKGDIPEGYSVSREKKERFSLILESASTNQTSMYLCASSSSLAGVETQYFGPGTRLLVL.

The rearrangement links TRBV5-6 to TRBJ1-3, with 8 bases matching TRBD1. Germline lookup yields CDR1 SGHDT and CDR2 YYEEEE. This CDR3 has 13 amino acids. Germline trimming cut 8 bases from V and 2 bases from J; bases unmatched to any gene: 3. The CDR3 nucleotides read TGTGCCAGTCAGACAGGGGCTGGAAACACCATATATTTT. Its translation is CASQTGAGNTIYF.

This clone was detected a few times. Written as DNA, the CDR3 is TGTGCCAGCAGCCTCAGACAGGGGAGGGGTGAAAAACTGTTTTTT. It yields the protein CASSLRQGRGEKLFF. The rearrangement joins TRBV5-6 to TRBJ1-4; 8 bases are shared with TRBD1. Germline CDR1 and CDR2: SGHDT and YYEEEE. Trimming removed 4 bases from V and 7 bases from J; junction bases left unmatched: 9. The CDR3 contains 15 residues.